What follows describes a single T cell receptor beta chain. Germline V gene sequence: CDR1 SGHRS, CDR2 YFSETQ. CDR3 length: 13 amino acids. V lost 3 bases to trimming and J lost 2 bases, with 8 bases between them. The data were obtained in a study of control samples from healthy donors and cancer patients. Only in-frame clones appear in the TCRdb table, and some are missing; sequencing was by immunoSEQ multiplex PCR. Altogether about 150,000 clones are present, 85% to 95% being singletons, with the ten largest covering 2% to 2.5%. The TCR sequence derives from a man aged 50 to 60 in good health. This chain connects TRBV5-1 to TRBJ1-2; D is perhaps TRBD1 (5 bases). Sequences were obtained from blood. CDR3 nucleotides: TGCGCCAGCAGCTCCGCAGGGAACTATGGCTACACCTTC. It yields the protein CASSSAGNYGYTF.